The source of this T cell receptor beta chain is a study of blood T cell repertoires in COVID-19. At the level of the study: Italy, Spain and the United States were the sources of the convalescent and acute COVID-19 samples. PBMCs, B-cell-depleted T cells, or T cells were the source of the cDNA or gDNA that made up the material.

Per the original data handling: The assay estimated nucleated cells by amplifying reference gene primers. TCRdb keeps only in-frame clones here, not all; method: immunoSEQ multiplex PCR. V and J calls and clone size come straight from that table; D and trimming were deduced from the DNA. The repertoire holds about 370,000 clones, with around 90% as singletons. Enrollment of patients from Seattle took place during active infection, with longitudinal follow-up. This clonotype was sampled from a woman in her 30s with COVID-19, enrolled during active disease. What was sequenced was peripheral blood.

The CDR3 DNA is TGCGCCAGCAGCTTGGCTTGGACAGGCCACACCGGGGAGCTGTTTTTT. This gives the protein CASSLAWTGHTGELFF. The genes are TRBV5-1 and TRBJ2-2, with TRBD1 identical over 7 bases. V shed 0 bases and J 3 bases; nucleotides not matched to a gene: 5. Per germline, CDR1 SGHRS and CDR2 YFSETQ. This CDR3 is 16 amino acids long. Based on the CDR3 plus reference TRBV5-1 and TRBJ2-2, the full variable domain is KAGVTQTPRYLIKTRGQQVTLSCSPISGHRSVSWYQQTPGQGLQFLFEYFSETQRNKGNFPGRFSGRQFSNSRSEMNVSTLELGDSALYLCASSLAWTGHTGELFFGEGSRLTVL.